The 24 T cell receptor beta chains listed next were all sequenced from one sample in a study of blood T cell repertoires in COVID-19. The data were produced by immunoSEQ multiplex PCR, yet TCRdb's version contains in-frame clones alone and is incomplete. The table lists approximately 390,000 clones, roughly 90% of them singletons. The sample taken for sequencing was PBMCs or T cells enriched from blood (not recorded which). The receptors stem from a woman aged 40 to 49 with acute COVID-19.

J is TRBJ2-3 and V is TRBV19; D is undetermined. Germline CDR1 is LNHDA and CDR2 is SQIVND (reference sequence). Trimming removed 2 bases at V and 6 bases at J, with 21 bases between. The CDR3 is 17 residues long. This CDR3 reads CASSILYSASGRDTQYF. The CDR3 nucleotides read TGTGCCAGTAGTATACTTTACTCCGCGTCGGGTAGGGATACGCAGTATTTT.

The chain joins TRBV7-8 to TRBJ2-3; 14 nucleotides match TRBD2. V lost 1 base to trimming and J lost 2 bases; unmatched junction nucleotides: 2. CDR3 length: 17 amino acids. Germline values: CDR1 SGHVS, CDR2 FQNEAQ. The CDR3 sequence: CASSLGTSGGITDTQYF. The CDR3 DNA follows: TGTGCCAGCAGCTTAGGGACTAGCGGGGGGATCACAGATACGCAGTATTTT.

This chain uses TRBV10-3 with TRBJ2-7; 10 bases are a match to TRBD1. This CDR3 region has 15 residues. In germline, CDR1 is ENHRY, CDR2 SYGVKD. V lost 3 bases and J lost 5; bases outside the gene matches: 7. CDR3 sequence (DNA): TGTGCCATCAGTGACACCCGACAGGGGGCCCACGAGCAGTACTTC. It specifies CAISDTRQGAHEQYF.

V and J are TRBV6-1 and TRBJ2-5; the match to TRBD2 covers 10 bases. From germline, CDR1 is MNHNS and CDR2 SASEGT. V was clipped by 1 base and J by 2 bases; unmatched bases: 7. The CDR3 extends over 17 amino acids. CDR3 in amino acids: CASSEGSGGIPQETQYF. CDR3 nucleotide sequence: TGTGCCAGCAGTGAAGGTAGCGGGGGGATCCCACAAGAGACCCAGTACTTC.

The genes are TRBV19 and TRBJ2-7; TRBD1 matches at 10 bases. Germline V CDR1 and CDR2: LNHDA, SQIVND (reference sequence). V was pared by 6 bases and J by 0 bases, with 5 bases of the junction left unmatched. The CDR3 extends over 15 amino acids. CDR3 DNA sequence: TGTGCCAGTAGCAGACAGGGGGCAAGCTCCTACGAGCAGTACTTC. Its translation: CASSRQGASSYEQYF. Full variable domain (rest looked up from reference TRBV19 and TRBJ2-7): DGGITQSPKYLFRKEGQNVTLSCEQNLNHDAMYWYRQDPGQGLRLIYYSQIVNDFQKGDIAEGYSVSREKKESFPLTVTSAQKNPTAFYLCASSRQGASSYEQYFGPGTRLTVT.

The CDR3 is CASSLDLRGNTIYF. CDR3 DNA sequence: TGTGCCAGCAGCTTAGACTTGAGGGGAAACACCATATATTTT. V usage is TRBV9 and J usage is TRBJ1-3; D remains ambiguous. The germline V and J ends were trimmed by 4 bases and 4 bases, with 12 bases remaining between them. This CDR3 has 14 amino acids. From germline, CDR1 is SGDLS and CDR2 YYNGEE.

The chain combines TRBV2 with TRBJ1-2, with TRBD1 as a possible D gene (6 bases). Germline V gives CDR1 SNHLY, CDR2 FYNNEI. Trimming left V 10 bases short and J 2 bases short, with 11 bases between. This CDR3 is built from 12 residues. The CDR3 DNA sequence: TGTGCCACCCGGACAGCCAACTATGGCTACACCTTC. Its translation: CATRTANYGYTF.

The gene calls are TRBV4-2 and TRBJ2-2, with D unresolved. CDR1 LGHNA and CDR2 YNFKEQ come from the germline V gene. The CDR3 runs to 16 residues. V was clipped by 0 bases and J by 2 bases, with 10 bases between them. The CDR3, as DNA: TGTGCCAGCAGCCAAGATTGGAGAACAAACACCGGGGAGCTGTTTTTT. This gives the protein CASSQDWRTNTGELFF.

This rearrangement joins TRBV24-1 to TRBJ1-3; D possibly corresponds to TRBD1 (6 bases). Per the germline V gene, CDR1 is KGHDR and CDR2 is SFDVKD. Trimming pared 4 bases from V and 0 bases from J, leaving 9 bases between. The CDR3 runs 15 residues. CDR3 bases: TGTGCCACCAGTGACTTGGACAGCTCTGGAAACACCATATATTTT. This gives the protein CATSDLDSSGNTIYF.

The rearrangement uses TRBV4-1 and TRBJ1-1; D remains unclear. The germline V gene has CDR1 MGHRA and CDR2 YSYEKL. The CDR3 covers 14 residues. V was pared by 3 bases and J by 3 bases, with 11 bases between. This CDR3 is CASSQEQRYTEAFF. In DNA form, the CDR3 reads TGCGCCAGCAGCCAGGAACAGCGGTACACTGAAGCTTTCTTT.

V and J are TRBV6-6 and TRBJ1-6; tentatively, D is TRBD1 (5 bases). V gave up 0 bases and J gave up 8 bases, with 8 bases separating them. Germline V gives CDR1 MNHNY, CDR2 SVGAGI (reference sequence). The CDR3 loop spans 14 amino acids. The CDR3 here is CASSYSWGDSPLHF. The DNA of the CDR3 is TGTGCCAGCAGTTACTCGTGGGGGGATTCACCCCTCCACTTT.

The chain employs TRBV7-9 and TRBJ1-3, with D perhaps TRBD1 (5 bases). Deletions cut 3 bases from V and 7 bases from J, with 13 bases between. This CDR3 region has 14 residues. Germline V lookup: CDR1 SEHNR, CDR2 FQNEAQ (reference sequence). The CDR3 DNA reads TGTGCCAGCAGCTTTTCCCAACAGGATAACACCATATATTTT. Translating gives CASSFSQQDNTIYF.

This chain uses TRBV9 with TRBJ1-1, with a weak D call TRBD1 (6 bases). Trimming stripped 1 base from V and 2 bases from J, with 9 bases between. The CDR3 length is 14 residues. From germline, CDR1 is SGDLS and CDR2 YYNGEE. The CDR3 protein is CASSVTGINTEAFF. The CDR3 DNA sequence: TGTGCCAGCAGCGTAACAGGGATTAACACTGAAGCTTTCTTT.

The V call is TRBV7-2, the J call TRBJ1-1; no clear D gene. CDR3 length equals 13 residues. Trimming removed 3 bases at V and 8 bases at J, with 13 bases between. CDR1 is SGHTA, CDR2 FQGNSA, per germline. The CDR3 DNA is TGTGCCAGCAGCTTCAAGACGCGGTTAGAAGCTTTCTTT. It codes for CASSFKTRLEAFF.

The chain is built from TRBV30 and TRBJ1-6; D might be TRBD1 (6 bases). The V gene's germline CDR1 is GTSNPN and CDR2 SVGIG (reference sequence). Trimming took 3 bases from V and 7 from J, leaving 10 bases between them. The CDR3 is 13 residues long. The CDR3 DNA follows: TGTGCCTGGAGGGACAGTATAAATTCACCCCTCCACTTT. As protein: CAWRDSINSPLHF.

The chain is built from TRBV11-2 and TRBJ2-3; D is ambiguous. The CDR3 has 13 residues. Germline CDR1 is SGHAT and CDR2 is FQNNGV. With 6 bases removed from V and 3 bases from J, the gap between germline ends came to 10 bases. CDR3 sequence reads: CASRFSSTDTQYF. CDR3 nucleotide sequence: TGTGCCAGCAGATTTAGTAGTACAGATACGCAGTATTTT.

The chain links TRBV6-1 to TRBJ1-6; D is ambiguous. Per germline, CDR1 MNHNS and CDR2 SASEGT. The CDR3 runs 13 residues. The V and J ends lost 1 base and 7 bases respectively, with 5 bases between them. CDR3 in amino acids: CASSEGGNSPLHF. The CDR3 DNA follows: TGTGCCAGCAGTGAAGGAGGGAATTCACCCCTCCACTTT.

This clone was picked up a small number of times. The chain uses TRBV2 and TRBJ1-2; D is uncertain. Germline lookup yields CDR1 SNHLY and CDR2 FYNNEI. This CDR3 spans 15 amino acids. V lost 5 bases, J lost 8 bases, and 21 bases lay in between. CDR3 loop: CASSFGPSDGGGYTF. The CDR3 bases are TGTGCCAGCAGTTTCGGTCCCTCCGACGGCGGCGGCTACACCTTC. Full variable domain (remainder filled in from reference TRBV2 and TRBJ1-2): EPEVTQTPSHQVTQMGQEVILRCVPISNHLYFYWYRQILGQKVEFLVSFYNNEISEKSEIFDDQFSVERPDGSNFTLKIRSTKLEDSAMYFCASSFGPSDGGGYTFGSGTRLTVV.

The V call is TRBV2, the J call TRBJ1-2; 7 nucleotides align to TRBD1. Germline trimming cut 5 bases from V and 5 bases from J; bases unmatched to any gene: 2. This CDR3 has 12 amino acids. Germline V gives CDR1 SNHLY, CDR2 FYNNEI. The DNA for the CDR3 is TGTGCCAGCAGTATACAGGGGTATGGCTACACCTTC. Amino acids: CASSIQGYGYTF.

V gene TRBV7-9 combines with J gene TRBJ2-3; 16 nucleotides match TRBD2. V trimming: 8 bases; J trimming: 7 bases; junction bases outside the gene matches: 6. This CDR3 has 15 residues. CDR1 and CDR2 (germline): SEHNR, FQNEAQ (reference sequence). In DNA form, the CDR3 reads TGTGCCAGCGGGACTAGCGGGGGGGGATGGAATACGCAGTATTTT. Amino acids: CASGTSGGGWNTQYF.

V usage is TRBV5-1 and J usage is TRBJ2-5; 8 bases are a match to TRBD1. J was trimmed by 5 bases and V by 3 bases; bases with no gene match: 6. This CDR3 has 14 residues. Germline V gene data show CDR1 as SGHRS and CDR2 as YFSETQ. CDR3 region: CASSSTGGAETQYF. The DNA of the CDR3 is TGCGCCAGCAGCTCAACAGGGGGAGCTGAGACCCAGTACTTC.

The V call is TRBV9, the J call TRBJ2-5, with a tentative D call TRBD1 (6 bases). V gave up 1 base and J gave up 5 bases, with 15 bases separating them. The CDR3 is 15 amino acids. Germline V CDR1 and CDR2: SGDLS, YYNGEE. DNA for the CDR3: TGTGCCAGCAGCGTAATAGGACAGTGGCCCGAGACCCAGTACTTC. Amino acids: CASSVIGQWPETQYF.

V and J are TRBV7-2 and TRBJ2-3, with a tentative D call TRBD2 (7 bases). The germline V and J ends were trimmed by 5 bases and 5 bases, with 20 bases remaining between them. Per the germline V gene, CDR1 is SGHTA and CDR2 is FQGNSA. The CDR3 is 16 amino acids. The CDR3 bases are TGTGCCAGCAGCCTAATGGGCGGGGGCAGGGGAGATACGCAGTATTTT. It yields the protein CASSLMGGGRGDTQYF.

This clone showed up just a few times. The V call is TRBV6-5, the J call TRBJ2-6; 8 bases are shared with TRBD1. V shed 10 bases and J 8 bases; nucleotides not matched to a gene: 4. CDR1 and CDR2 (germline): MNHEY, SVGAGI. The length of the CDR3 is 12 residues. The CDR3 nucleotides read TGTGCCACGGACAGGGAACCCAACGTCCTGACTTTC. As protein: CATDREPNVLTF.